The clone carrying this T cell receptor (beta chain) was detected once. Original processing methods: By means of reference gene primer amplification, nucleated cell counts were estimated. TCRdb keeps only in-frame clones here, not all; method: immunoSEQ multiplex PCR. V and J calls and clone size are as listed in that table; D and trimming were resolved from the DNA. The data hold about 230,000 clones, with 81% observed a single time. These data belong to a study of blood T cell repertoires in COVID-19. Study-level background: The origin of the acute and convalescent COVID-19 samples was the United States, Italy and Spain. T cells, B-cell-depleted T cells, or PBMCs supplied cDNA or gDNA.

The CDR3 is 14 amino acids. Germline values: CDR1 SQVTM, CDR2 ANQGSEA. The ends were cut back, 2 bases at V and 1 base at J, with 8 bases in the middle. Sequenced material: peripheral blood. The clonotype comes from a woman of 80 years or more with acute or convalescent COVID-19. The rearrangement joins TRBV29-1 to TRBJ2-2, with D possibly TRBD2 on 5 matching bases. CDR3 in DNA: TGCAGCGTTGAACGGGGAAGGAACACCGGGGAGCTGTTTTTT. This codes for CSVERGRNTGELFF.